Each of the 25 T cell receptor beta chains below was sequenced from the same sample in a study of shared clonotypes between healthy human individuals. Profiling relied on immunoSEQ multiplex PCR, and the TCRdb table lists in-frame clones only, not all of them. The repertoire consists of some 2,000,000 clones, with 85% to 95% occurring once and the leading ten covering under 0.15%. Sequenced: naive CD4+ T cells sorted from blood. The subset here: CD45RA+ positively selected. Source of these receptors: a man younger than 30 in good health.

The chain has TRBV30 and TRBJ2-7; no reliable D call. Trimming shortened V by 1 base and J by 3 bases, and 4 bases separated the two germline ends. The CDR3 sequence is 11 residues long. From germline, CDR1 is GTSNPN and CDR2 SVGIG (reference sequence). The CDR3 sequence: CAWSDNYEQYF. The CDR3 bases are TGTGCCTGGAGTGACAACTACGAGCAGTACTTC.

This chain connects TRBV2 to TRBJ1-2, with TRBD1 matching over 7 bases. Germline CDR1 SNHLY, CDR2 FYNNEI. The CDR3 consists of 14 residues. Unmatched junction bases numbered 7, after V lost 8 bases and J lost 1 base. CDR3 DNA sequence: TGTGCCAGCGTCGGCGACAGGGTTAACTATGGCTACACCTTC. This translates into CASVGDRVNYGYTF.

In the case of this clone: Different DNA sequences within this sample yield the same CDR3. V is TRBV18 and J is TRBJ2-7; 9 nucleotides agree with TRBD1. Germline values: CDR1 KGHSH, CDR2 LQKENI. V dropped 3 bases and J dropped 5; count of bases not matched to a gene: 2. The length of the CDR3 is 13 residues. CDR3 sequence reads: CASSPGQGDEQYF. CDR3 coding DNA: TGTGCCAGCTCACCGGGACAGGGAGACGAGCAGTACTTC.

Here the CDR3 reads CASSEQGPDYEQYF. DNA of the CDR3: TGTGCCAGCAGCGAACAGGGGCCTGATTACGAGCAGTACTTC. The chain carries TRBV6-6 and TRBJ2-5, with 7 positions matching TRBD1. The J call is uncertain, as TRBJ2-7 better fits the DNA end. CDR1 is MNHNY, CDR2 SVGAGI, per germline (reference sequence). CDR3 length: 14 amino acids.

The CDR3 reads CSVNYPGQGGEQYF. In nucleotides, the CDR3 is TGCAGCGTTAATTACCCGGGACAGGGGGGCGAGCAGTACTTC. This chain joins TRBV29-1 and TRBJ2-7; TRBD1 matches 11 bases. CDR1 is SQVTM, CDR2 ANQGSEA, per germline. CDR3 length equals 14 residues. With V trimmed by 5 bases and J by 6 bases, 9 bases remained unmatched.

The chain uses TRBV19 and TRBJ1-2; D remains unclear. V gave up 6 bases and J gave up 2 bases, with 13 bases separating them. CDR3 length equals 14 residues. CDR1 and CDR2 (germline): LNHDA, SQIVND (reference sequence). The DNA for the CDR3 is TGTGCCAGTAGGAAGCTCGACGCCAACTATGGCTACACCTTC. It yields the protein CASRKLDANYGYTF.

V is TRBV11-3 and J is TRBJ2-2, with TRBD1 matching over 9 bases. The V gene end was trimmed by 2 bases and the J gene end by 4 bases; junction bases not matched to a gene: 2. This CDR3 has 15 amino acids. Germline values: CDR1 SGHNT, CDR2 YENEEA. The CDR3 nucleotides read TGTGCCAGCAGCTTAAGACAGGGGGGCACCGGGGAGCTGTTTTTT. This encodes CASSLRQGGTGELFF.

The chain couples TRBV9 to TRBJ1-2; maybe TRBD1 (6 bases). The CDR3 sequence is 15 residues long. Germline V gene sequence: CDR1 SGDLS, CDR2 YYNGEE. V was clipped by 3 bases and J by 0 bases, with 12 bases between them. The DNA of the CDR3 is TGTGCCAGCAGCGCATTCGAGGGGGCTAACTATGGCTACACCTTC. This encodes CASSAFEGANYGYTF.

For this clone: Other DNA sequences within the sample encode an identical CDR3. This CDR3 is CASSFGQGGNEQFF. Written as DNA, the CDR3 is TGCGCCAGCAGCTTCGGCCAGGGAGGCAATGAGCAGTTCTTC. The chain links TRBV5-1 to TRBJ2-1, with a possible D match to TRBD2 (6 bases). The CDR3 totals 14 residues. Germline V gives CDR1 SGHRS, CDR2 YFSETQ. The germline V and J ends were trimmed by 2 bases and 6 bases, with 12 bases remaining between them.

The chain carries TRBV2 and TRBJ1-4; D not certain. The CDR3 has 14 amino acids. Germline V gene sequence: CDR1 SNHLY, CDR2 FYNNEI. The V gene lost 1 base and the J gene lost 6 bases, with 9 bases spanning the gap. The CDR3 reads CASSEGRRDEKLFF. In DNA, the CDR3 is TGTGCCAGCAGTGAAGGGAGGAGGGATGAAAAACTGTTTTTT.

The chain has TRBV14 and TRBJ1-1; D not resolved. The CDR3 length is 13 residues. CDR1 and CDR2 from the germline V gene are SGHDN and FVKESK. Trimming took off 0 bases at V and 3 bases at J, with 5 bases between the two ends. This CDR3 is CASSQEPHTEAFF. CDR3 DNA sequence: TGTGCCAGCAGCCAAGAACCCCACACTGAAGCTTTCTTT.

This chain links TRBV18 with TRBJ2-7; either TRBD1 or TRBD2 may supply D (5 bases each). Germline CDR1 reads KGHSH; CDR2 reads LQKENI. The CDR3 sequence is 14 residues long. V was shortened by 3 bases and J by 6 bases, with 15 bases between the two germline ends. CDR3 region: CASSPTGTTAEQYF. The DNA of the CDR3 is TGTGCCAGCTCACCTACCGGGACCACAGCCGAGCAGTACTTC.

This clone came up once. Other DNA sequences in the sample encode the same CDR3. This chain links TRBV20-1 with TRBJ1-5; D remains unclear. V gave up 3 bases and J gave up 4 bases, with 4 bases separating them. The V gene's germline CDR1 is DFQATT and CDR2 SNEGSKA (reference sequence). CDR3 length: 11 amino acids. The CDR3 sequence is CSARGNQPQHF. CDR3 nucleotides: TGCAGTGCTAGGGGGAATCAGCCCCAGCATTTT.

This chain uses TRBV5-1 with TRBJ2-7; a possible D gene is TRBD2 (6 bases). Per germline, CDR1 SGHRS and CDR2 YFSETQ. V was trimmed by 0 bases and J by 3 bases, leaving 10 bases between them. The CDR3 spans 14 residues. CDR3 region: CASSLGLGFYEQYF. CDR3 in DNA: TGCGCCAGCAGCTTGGGACTAGGTTTCTACGAGCAGTACTTC.

The chain recombines TRBV5-4 with TRBJ2-3; 9 bases map to TRBD2. CDR1 and CDR2 (germline): SGHNT, YYREEE (reference sequence). J lost 5 bases, V lost 2 bases, and 9 bases had no gene match. The CDR3 spans 16 residues. CDR3 sequence (DNA): TGTGCCAGCAGCTTTAAAACACTAGCGGGTGGAGATACGCAGTATTTT. Translating gives CASSFKTLAGGDTQYF.

The chain couples TRBV5-4 to TRBJ2-7; 11 bases agree with TRBD1. The CDR3 sequence is 14 residues long. V dropped 4 bases and J dropped 3; count of bases not matched to a gene: 3. Looked up from germline, CDR1 is SGHNT and CDR2 is YYREEE (reference sequence). The CDR3 loop is CASSTGTGGYEQYF. The CDR3 DNA reads as TGTGCCAGCAGCACCGGGACAGGGGGCTACGAGCAGTACTTC.

This chain connects TRBV7-2 to TRBJ1-6; 10 nucleotides agree with TRBD1. CDR1 is SGHTA, CDR2 FQGNSA, per germline. The J segment lost 7 bases and the V segment lost 4 bases, leaving 7 bases of the junction unmatched. The CDR3 runs to 16 residues. CDR3 DNA sequence: TGTGCCAGCAGCTACCCGGGACAGGGGTTGAATTCACCCCTCCACTTT. Amino acid sequence: CASSYPGQGLNSPLHF.

The chain carries TRBV7-2 and TRBJ2-7; 10 positions agree with TRBD1. V shed 1 base, J shed 5 bases, and the junction held 5 bases outside the gene matches. Germline V gene sequence: CDR1 SGHTA, CDR2 FQGNSA. The CDR3 length is 15 residues. CDR3 amino acids: CASSLDGTGVDEQYF. The CDR3 DNA reads TGTGCCAGCAGCTTAGATGGGACAGGGGTCGACGAGCAGTACTTC.

The chain has TRBV10-1 and TRBJ1-4, with 8 bases that match TRBD1. Germline V gene data show CDR1 as WNHNN and CDR2 as SYGVQD (reference sequence). This CDR3 is 14 amino acids long. The junction had 7 bases not matched to a gene; V was cut back by 6 bases and J by 7 bases. For the CDR3, the DNA is TGCGCCAGCAGCGCAGGGGGCCTTGGTGAAAAACTGTTTTTT. Translated, it gives CASSAGGLGEKLFF.

The J gene is TRBJ1-2, the V gene TRBV5-1; the D is unclear. CDR3 length equals 13 residues. V was pared by 4 bases and J by 4 bases, with 11 bases between. Germline V CDR1 and CDR2: SGHRS, YFSETQ. CDR3 sequence: CASSRSETYGYTF. In DNA form, the CDR3 reads TGCGCCAGCAGCCGATCAGAGACCTATGGCTACACCTTC.

The chain couples TRBV6-1 to TRBJ1-6; maybe TRBD1 (6 bases). The CDR3 has 14 amino acids. The germline gives CDR1 MNHNS, CDR2 SASEGT. The V end was cut by 7 bases, the J end by 7 bases, with 14 bases between. As DNA, the CDR3 is TGTGCCAGCACCGTGGACAGAGTGAATTCACCCCTCCACTTT. Its protein product is CASTVDRVNSPLHF.

The chain carries TRBV6-5 and TRBJ1-2, with 10 bases aligning to TRBD1. This CDR3 has 13 residues. CDR1 is MNHEY and CDR2 is SVGAGI in the germline V gene. V trimming: 6 bases; J trimming: 6 bases; junction bases outside the gene matches: 4. The CDR3 DNA is TGTGCCAGCAGGACAGGGGGCATAGATGGCTACACCTTC. Protein: CASRTGGIDGYTF.

This chain links TRBV5-4 with TRBJ2-6; TRBD2 matches 9 bases. Germline V gives CDR1 SGHNT, CDR2 YYREEE (reference sequence). The V gene end was trimmed by 3 bases and the J gene end by 2 bases; junction bases not matched to a gene: 6. This CDR3 spans 17 amino acids. The CDR3 protein is CASSYLAGAPGANVLTF. DNA of the CDR3: TGTGCCAGCAGCTACTTAGCGGGAGCTCCTGGGGCCAACGTCCTGACTTTC. Full variable domain (remainder filled in from reference TRBV5-4 and TRBJ2-6): ETGVTQSPTHLIKTRGQQVTLRCSSQSGHNTVSWYQQALGQGPQFIFQYYREEENGRGNFPPRFSGLQFPNYSSELNVNALELDDSALYLCASSYLAGAPGANVLTFGAGSRLTVL.

This clone was seen only once. The chain has TRBV7-2 and TRBJ2-1; 7 bases line up with TRBD1. With V trimmed by 5 bases and J by 7 bases, 17 bases remained unmatched. The CDR3 length is 17 residues. CDR1 and CDR2 (germline): SGHTA, FQGNSA. CDR3 loop: CASSVIGLGQSKNEQFF. CDR3 nucleotides: TGTGCCAGCAGCGTGATAGGTTTGGGACAGAGTAAGAATGAGCAGTTCTTC.

The chain couples TRBV27 to TRBJ1-5, with 7 positions matching TRBD1. The ends lost 4 bases at V and 6 bases at J; junction bases unmatched: 6. The CDR3 is made up of 14 amino acids. Germline V gene data show CDR1 as MNHEY and CDR2 as SMNVEV (reference sequence). CDR3 residues: CASSSTGISQPQHF. The DNA of the CDR3 is TGTGCCAGCAGTTCGACAGGGATCAGTCAGCCCCAGCATTTT.